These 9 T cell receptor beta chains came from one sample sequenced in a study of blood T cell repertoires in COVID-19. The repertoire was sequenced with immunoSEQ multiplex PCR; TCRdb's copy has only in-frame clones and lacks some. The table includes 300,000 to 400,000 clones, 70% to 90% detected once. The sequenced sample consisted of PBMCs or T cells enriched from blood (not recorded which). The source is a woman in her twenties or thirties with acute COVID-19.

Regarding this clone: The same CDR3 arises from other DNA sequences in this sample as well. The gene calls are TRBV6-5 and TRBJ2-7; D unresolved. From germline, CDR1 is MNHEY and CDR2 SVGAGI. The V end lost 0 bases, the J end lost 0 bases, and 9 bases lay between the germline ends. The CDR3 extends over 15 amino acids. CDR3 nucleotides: TGTGCCAGCAGTTACTCCGCAGGCTCCTCCTACGAGCAGTACTTC. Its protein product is CASSYSAGSSYEQYF.

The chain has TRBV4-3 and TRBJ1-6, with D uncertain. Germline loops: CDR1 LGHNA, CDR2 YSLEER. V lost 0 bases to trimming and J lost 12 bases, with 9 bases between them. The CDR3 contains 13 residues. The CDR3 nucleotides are TGCGCCAGCAGCCAAGATCGGGGAAAACCCCTCCACTTT. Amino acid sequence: CASSQDRGKPLHF.

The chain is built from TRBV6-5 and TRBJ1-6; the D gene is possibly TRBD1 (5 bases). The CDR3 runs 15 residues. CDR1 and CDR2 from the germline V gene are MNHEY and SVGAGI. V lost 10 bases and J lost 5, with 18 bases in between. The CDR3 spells CATVWGVKDNSPLHF. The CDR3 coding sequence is TGTGCCACTGTTTGGGGGGTTAAGGATAATTCACCCCTCCACTTT.

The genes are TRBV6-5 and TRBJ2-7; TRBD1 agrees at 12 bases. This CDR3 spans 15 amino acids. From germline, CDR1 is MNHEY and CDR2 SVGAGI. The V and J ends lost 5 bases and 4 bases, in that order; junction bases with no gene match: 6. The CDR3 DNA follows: TGTGCCAGCAGTACCCCGGGACAGGGGGCTTACGAGCAGTACTTC. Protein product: CASSTPGQGAYEQYF.

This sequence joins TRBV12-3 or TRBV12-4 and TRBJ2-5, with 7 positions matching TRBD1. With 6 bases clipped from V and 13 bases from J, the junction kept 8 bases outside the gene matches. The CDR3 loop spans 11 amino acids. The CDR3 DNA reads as TGTGCCAGCAGCCGGCGAGACAGGGTGTACTTC. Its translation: CASSRRDRVYF.

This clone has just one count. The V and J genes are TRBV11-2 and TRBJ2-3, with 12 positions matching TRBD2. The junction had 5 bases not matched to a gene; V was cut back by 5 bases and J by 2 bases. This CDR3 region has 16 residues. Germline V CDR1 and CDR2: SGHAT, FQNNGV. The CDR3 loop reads CASSHRLAGVTDTQYF. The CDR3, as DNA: TGTGCCAGCAGCCACCGACTAGCGGGGGTCACAGATACGCAGTATTTT. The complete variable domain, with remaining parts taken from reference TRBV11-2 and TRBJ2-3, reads EAGVAQSPRYKIIEKRQSVAFWCNPISGHATLYWYQQILGQGPKLLIQFQNNGVVDDSQLPKDRFSAERLKGVDSTLKIQPAKLEDSAVYLCASSHRLAGVTDTQYFGPGTRLTVL.

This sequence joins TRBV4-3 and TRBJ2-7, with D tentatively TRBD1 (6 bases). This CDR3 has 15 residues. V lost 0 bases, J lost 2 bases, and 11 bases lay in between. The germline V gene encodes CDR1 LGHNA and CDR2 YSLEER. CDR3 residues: CASSQDRGFTYEQYF. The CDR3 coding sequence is TGCGCCAGCAGCCAAGATAGGGGGTTCACCTACGAGCAGTACTTC.

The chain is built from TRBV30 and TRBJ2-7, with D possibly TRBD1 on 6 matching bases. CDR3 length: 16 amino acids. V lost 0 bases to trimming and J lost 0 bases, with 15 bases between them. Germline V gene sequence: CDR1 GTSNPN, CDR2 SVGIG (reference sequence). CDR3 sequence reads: CAWSVQGLTHSYEQYF. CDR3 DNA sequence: TGTGCCTGGAGTGTACAGGGCCTTACACACTCCTACGAGCAGTACTTC.

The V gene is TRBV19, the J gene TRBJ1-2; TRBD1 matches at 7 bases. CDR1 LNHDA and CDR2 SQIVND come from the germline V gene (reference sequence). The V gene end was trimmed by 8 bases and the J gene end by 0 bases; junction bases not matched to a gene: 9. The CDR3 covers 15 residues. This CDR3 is CASAQGQTANYGYTF. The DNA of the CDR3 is TGTGCCAGTGCCCAGGGACAGACAGCTAACTATGGCTACACCTTC.